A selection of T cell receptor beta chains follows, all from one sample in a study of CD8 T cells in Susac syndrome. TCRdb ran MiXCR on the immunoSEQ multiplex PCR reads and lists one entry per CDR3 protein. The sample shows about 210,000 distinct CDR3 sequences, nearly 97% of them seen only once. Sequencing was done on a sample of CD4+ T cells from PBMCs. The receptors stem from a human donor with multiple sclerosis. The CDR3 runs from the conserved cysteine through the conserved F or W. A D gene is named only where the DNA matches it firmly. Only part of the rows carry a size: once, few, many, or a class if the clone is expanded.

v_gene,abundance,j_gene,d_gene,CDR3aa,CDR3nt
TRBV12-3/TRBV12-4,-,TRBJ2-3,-,CASSTRQASSTDTQYF,TGTGCCAGCAGTACCCGACAGGCGTCTAGCACAGATACGCAGTATTTT
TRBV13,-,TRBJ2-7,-,CASSRRAAYYEQYF,TGTGCCAGCAGCCGCCGGGCCGCCTACTACGAGCAGTACTTC
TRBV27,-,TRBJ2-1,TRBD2,CASSTPSGSYNEQFF,TGTGCCAGCAGTACCCCTAGCGGCTCCTACAATGAGCAGTTCTTC
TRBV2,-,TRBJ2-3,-,CASSDLEVPPRDTQYF,TGTGCCAGCAGTGATTTGGAGGTACCTCCTAGAGATACGCAGTATTTT
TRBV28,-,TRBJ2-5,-,CASRHGGPPSETQYF,TGTGCCAGCCGACATGGGGGCCCCCCGTCGGAGACCCAGTACTTC
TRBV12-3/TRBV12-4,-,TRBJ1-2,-,CASSLTQGGYTF,TGTGCCAGCAGCCTGACCCAGGGGGGCTACACCTTC
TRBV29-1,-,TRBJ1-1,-,CSVVAKRGNTEAFF,TGCAGCGTTGTTGCGAAAAGGGGGAACACTGAAGCTTTCTTT
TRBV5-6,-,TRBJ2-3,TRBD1,CASSSTGVGDPNTDTQYF,TGTGCCAGCAGCAGCACAGGGGTCGGAGACCCAAACACAGATACGCAGTATTTT
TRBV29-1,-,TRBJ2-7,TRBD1,CSVSTGVGYEQYF,TGCAGCGTGTCAACAGGGGTAGGATACGAGCAGTACTTC
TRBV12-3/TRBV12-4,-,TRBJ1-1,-,CASSLQGLNTEAFF,TGTGCCAGCAGTTTGCAGGGGTTAAACACTGAAGCTTTCTTT
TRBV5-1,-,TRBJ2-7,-,CASSLSWGSEQYF,TGCGCCAGCAGCCTTTCCTGGGGGAGCGAGCAGTACTTC
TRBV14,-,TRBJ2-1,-,CASSRPTNLAYNEQFF,TGTGCCAGCAGCCGGCCTACGAACCTGGCCTACAATGAGCAGTTCTTC
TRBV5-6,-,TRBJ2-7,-,CASSRSPSYEQYF,TGTGCCAGCAGCCGATCCCCAAGCTACGAGCAGTACTTC
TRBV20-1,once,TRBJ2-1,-,CSFSPGTEQFF,TGCAGCTTCTCTCCCGGGACCGAGCAGTTCTTC
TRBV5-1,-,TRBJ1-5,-,CASSPGTQDQPQHF,TGCGCCAGCAGCCCAGGGACGCAGGATCAGCCCCAGCATTTT
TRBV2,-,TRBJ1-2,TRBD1,CASSELGQDLYGYTF,TGTGCCAGCAGTGAATTGGGACAGGACCTCTATGGCTACACCTTC
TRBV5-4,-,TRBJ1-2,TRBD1,CASSGTIGQGHGYTF,TGTGCCAGCAGCGGAACGATTGGACAGGGTCATGGCTACACCTTC
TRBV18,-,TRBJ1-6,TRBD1,CASSPLQGALHF,TGTGCCAGCTCACCTTTACAGGGGGCCCTCCACTTT
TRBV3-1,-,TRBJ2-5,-,CASSQRLGETQYF,TGTGCCAGCAGCCAACGACTAGGAGAGACCCAGTACTTC
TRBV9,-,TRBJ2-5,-,CASSVQGETQYF,TGTGCCAGCAGCGTCCAGGGAGAGACCCAGTACTTC
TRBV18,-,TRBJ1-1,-,CASSSGQNTEAFF,TGTGCCAGCTCGAGCGGACAGAACACTGAAGCTTTCTTT
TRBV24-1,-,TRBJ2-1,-,CATSDFFNNEQFF,TGTGCCACCAGTGATTTTTTCAACAATGAGCAGTTCTTC
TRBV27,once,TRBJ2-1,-,CASSLWSPPDSRYNEQFF,TGTGCCAGCAGTTTATGGTCCCCCCCGGACAGCAGGTACAATGAGCAGTTCTTC
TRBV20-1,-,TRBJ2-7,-,CSALNPTARTYEQYF,TGCAGTGCTCTCAACCCCACCGCGCGAACCTACGAGCAGTACTTC
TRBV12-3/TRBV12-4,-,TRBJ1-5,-,CASSFGGADQPQHF,TGTGCCAGCAGTTTTGGAGGGGCGGATCAGCCCCAGCATTTT
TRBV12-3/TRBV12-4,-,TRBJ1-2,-,CATCGSGSLYGYTF,TGTGCCACCTGTGGTAGTGGGTCACTATATGGCTACACCTTC
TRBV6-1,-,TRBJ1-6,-,CASTGGDSPLHF,TGTGCCAGCACCGGGGGAGATTCACCCCTCCACTTT
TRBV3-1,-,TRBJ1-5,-,CASSPRGYNQPQHF,TGTGCCAGCAGCCCGAGGGGCTACAATCAGCCCCAGCATTTT
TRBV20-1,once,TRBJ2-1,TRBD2,CSASTRGGGSYNEQFF,TGCAGTGCTAGTACCCGAGGCGGGGGGTCCTACAATGAGCAGTTCTTC
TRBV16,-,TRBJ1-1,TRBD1,CASSQPRGRGRFEAFF,TGTGCCAGCAGCCAACCCCGCGGGAGGGGGCGCTTTGAAGCTTTCTTT
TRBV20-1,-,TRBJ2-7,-,CSASPPGAYEQYF,TGCAGTGCTAGCCCGCCGGGGGCCTACGAGCAGTACTTC
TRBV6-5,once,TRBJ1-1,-,CASSYSVPRDTEAFF,TGTGCCAGCAGTTACTCGGTCCCTCGGGACACTGAAGCTTTCTTT
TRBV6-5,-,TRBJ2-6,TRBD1,CASSYSDRGRSGANVLTF,TGTGCCAGCAGTTACTCGGACAGGGGGCGGTCCGGGGCCAACGTCCTGACTTTC
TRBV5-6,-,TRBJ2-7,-,CASSLSEGRVFF,TGTGCCAGCAGCTTGTCCGAGGGCAGGGTATTCTTC
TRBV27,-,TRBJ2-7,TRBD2,CASSPTSGRYEQYF,TGTGCCAGCAGTCCAACTAGCGGGCGGTACGAGCAGTACTTC
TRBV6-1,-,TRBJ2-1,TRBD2,CASNGLAGGDENNEQFF,TGTGCCAGCAATGGACTAGCGGGAGGGGACGAAAACAATGAGCAGTTCTTC
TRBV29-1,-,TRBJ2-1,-,CSVTPANSYNEQFF,TGCAGCGTGACCCCAGCCAACTCCTACAATGAGCAGTTCTTC
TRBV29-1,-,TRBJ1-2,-,CSVEDWGTRGNTF,TGCAGCGTTGAAGATTGGGGCACCCGGGGGAACACCTTC
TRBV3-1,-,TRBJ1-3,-,CASSHRPEGNTIYF,TGTGCCAGCAGCCACCGACCGGAGGGAAACACCATATATTTT
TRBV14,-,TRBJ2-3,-,CASSRGIWTDTQYF,TGTGCCAGCAGCCGGGGGATTTGGACAGATACGCAGTATTTT
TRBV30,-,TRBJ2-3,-,CAWRPADSRTDTQYF,TGTGCCTGGAGACCCGCCGACAGTAGGACAGATACGCAGTATTTT